This TCR beta chain was sequenced in a study of CD8 T cells in ankylosing spondylitis. General observations from the study: Ankylosing spondylitis blood appeared to be characterized by a TCR beta motif of 8 or 9 highly homologous variants.

After removal of 1 base from V and 5 bases from J, the junction contained 7 bases not matched to a gene. Germline assignment: CDR1 SGHTA and CDR2 FQGNSA. The CDR3 is 17 residues long. With regard to this clonotype: Its antigen is currently unknown.

MiXCR, applied by TCRdb to the 5' RACE reads, yields one record per CDR3 protein. Counted here are about 840,000 distinct CDR3 sequences, approximately 12% occurring once; the ten biggest clones make up roughly 0.51%. The chain links TRBV7-2 to TRBJ2-5; 13 nucleotides agree with TRBD2. This TCR was sampled from a male donor with ankylosing spondylitis. The sample comprised blood, either unsorted or a sorted T cell fraction (not recorded which). For the CDR3, the DNA is TGTGCCAGCAGCTTAGGTTCGACTAGCGGGAGGTGGGAGACCCAGTACTTC. This codes for CASSLGSTSGRWETQYF.